Below are 19 T cell receptor beta chains sequenced from a single sample in a study of T-cell reconstitution after alpha-beta-depleted transplantation in children. A library of TCRbeta sequences, prepared with unique molecular identifiers, was generated. TCRdb redid the calling of the PCR reads with MiXCR, one entry per CDR3 protein. The sample yields under 250,000 distinct CDR3 sequences, approximately 19% seen once. The specimen comprised PBMCs, mostly from graft donor cells, sampled 360 days after TCRalphabeta/CD19-depleted stem cell transplant. Receptors were obtained from a male patient under 10 years old who had a stem cell transplant for acute lymphoblastic leukemia, so the T cells may come from the graft donor.

V and J are TRBV6-5 and TRBJ2-2, with 11 bases aligning to TRBD2. CDR3 length: 15 amino acids. Germline-derived CDR1 and CDR2 are MNHEY and SVGAGI. The J segment lost 8 bases and the V segment lost 4 bases, leaving 6 bases of the junction unmatched. The CDR3, as DNA: TGTGCCAGCAGTTGGTTGACTAGCGGGGTAGGGGAGCTGTTTTTT. This codes for CASSWLTSGVGELFF.

This clonotype has more than one count but fewer than ten. The chain uses TRBV12-3 or TRBV12-4 and TRBJ1-1; D unclear. Trimming stripped 3 bases from V and 8 bases from J, with 7 bases between. This CDR3 region has 11 residues. CDR3 bases: TGTGCCAGCAGTTTCAAAACAGAAGCTTTCTTT. Its translation: CASSFKTEAFF.

J is TRBJ2-3 and V is TRBV7-2, with 10 nucleotides matching TRBD2. The CDR3 runs 17 residues. In germline, CDR1 is SGHTA, CDR2 FQGNSA. V lost 4 bases to trimming and J lost 2 bases; unmatched junction nucleotides: 9. The CDR3 loop reads CASSYLSGGPFTDTQYF. The DNA for the CDR3 is TGTGCCAGCAGCTATCTTAGCGGGGGGCCTTTCACAGATACGCAGTATTTT.

This chain links TRBV6-1 with TRBJ2-1, with D possibly being TRBD2 (6 bases). Germline V gives CDR1 MNHNS, CDR2 SASEGT. The CDR3 has 13 amino acids. Trimming took off 6 bases at V and 7 bases at J, with 13 bases between the two ends. The CDR3 region has the DNA TGTGCCAGCAGACGGGACTCAGGGAATGAGCAGTTCTTC. Translated, it gives CASRRDSGNEQFF.

The CDR3, as DNA: TGCAGCGTTGAAGAGATTCCGGGGACAGAGCAGTTCTTC. This encodes CSVEEIPGTEQFF. The chain has TRBV29-1 and TRBJ2-1, with D maybe TRBD1 (6 bases). This CDR3 has 13 residues. The germline V and J ends were trimmed by 0 bases and 10 bases, with 13 bases remaining between them. The V gene's germline CDR1 is SQVTM and CDR2 ANQGSEA.

This clonotype was seen more than once but under ten times. The chain carries TRBV9 and TRBJ2-1, with D possibly matching TRBD1 (7 bases). CDR3 length equals 16 residues. Trimming shortened V by 3 bases and J by 1 base, and 14 bases separated the two germline ends. The germline CDR1 and CDR2 sequences are SGDLS and YYNGEE. The CDR3: CASSERPGGSYNEQFF. The CDR3, as DNA: TGTGCCAGCAGCGAGCGGCCAGGGGGGTCCTACAATGAGCAGTTCTTC.

V usage is TRBV28 and J usage is TRBJ2-2; D is undetermined. Trimming left V 1 base short and J 2 bases short, with 2 bases between. The germline V gene encodes CDR1 MDHEN and CDR2 SYDVKM. The CDR3 loop spans 13 amino acids. The CDR3 reads CASSLYNTGELFF. The DNA of the CDR3 is TGTGCCAGCAGTTTATACAACACCGGGGAGCTGTTTTTT.

The chain links TRBV29-1 to TRBJ2-4; D gene ambiguous. The CDR3 totals 15 residues. V was shortened by 4 bases and J by 5 bases, with 18 bases between the two germline ends. CDR1 and CDR2 (germline): SQVTM, ANQGSEA. The DNA for the CDR3 is TGCAGCGTTGTTTGGTCTATGGCAGGTCAAAACATTCAGTACTTC. Protein sequence: CSVVWSMAGQNIQYF.

Only a few counts were recorded for this clonotype. The rearrangement uses TRBV18 and TRBJ1-3; perhaps TRBD1 as D (5 bases). Germline V gene data show CDR1 as KGHSH and CDR2 as LQKENI. The CDR3 loop spans 13 amino acids. Trimming left V 1 base short and J 8 bases short, with 9 bases between. DNA for the CDR3: TGTGCCAGCTCACCACAAGGGGAGGACACCATATATTTT. This codes for CASSPQGEDTIYF.

This chain uses TRBV11-1 with TRBJ2-5, with 15 bases that match TRBD2. Germline loops: CDR1 SGHAT, CDR2 FQDESV (reference sequence). The CDR3 is 19 residues long. The V segment lost 6 bases and the J segment 1 base; nucleotides outside the gene matches: 12. The CDR3 DNA sequence: TGTGCCAGCAGTTATTCTCCGGGACTAGCGGGGGGAACCCAAGAGACCCAGTACTTC. Its protein product is CASSYSPGLAGGTQETQYF.

This clonotype came up a few times. The chain has TRBV12-3 or TRBV12-4 and TRBJ2-1; 8 nucleotides align to TRBD2. After removal of 1 base from V and 7 bases from J, the junction contained 15 bases not matched to a gene. This CDR3 is 18 amino acids long. The CDR3: CASSLGYDAGGLDNEQFF. CDR3 nucleotide sequence: TGTGCCAGCAGTTTAGGATATGACGCGGGGGGTTTGGATAATGAGCAGTTCTTC.

The table lists this clonotype with many counts. The CDR3 is CSPSGTPSFNTGELFF. The DNA for the CDR3 is TGCAGCCCTTCCGGGACCCCATCATTTAACACCGGGGAGCTGTTTTTT. This chain links TRBV29-1 with TRBJ2-2; D could derive from TRBD1 or TRBD2 (5 bases each). The germline CDR1 and CDR2 sequences are SQVTM and ANQGSEA. The CDR3 is made up of 16 amino acids. V was clipped by 8 bases and J by 2 bases, with 21 bases between them.

The V and J genes are TRBV6-5 and TRBJ2-7, with 8 bases aligning to TRBD1. Per germline, CDR1 MNHEY and CDR2 SVGAGI. J was trimmed by 2 bases and V by 2 bases; bases with no gene match: 14. This CDR3 has 18 amino acids. DNA of the CDR3: TGTGCCAGCAGTTACGGTCCAACCGACAGGGGCCCGGCCTACGAGCAGTACTTC. It is translated as CASSYGPTDRGPAYEQYF.

This clonotype appeared a few times. This chain connects TRBV10-3 to TRBJ2-1, with D perhaps TRBD1 (8 bases). The CDR3 spans 18 residues. CDR1 and CDR2 from the germline V gene are ENHRY and SYGVKD. Trimming removed 11 bases from V and 15 bases from J, with 41 bases in between. The CDR3 nucleotides are TGTGCCGCGGCGCTCGGGACAGGAAACATCTTAGCGGGTAAATGGGGGTTCTTC. Amino acids: CAAALGTGNILAGKWGFF.

This clonotype was observed a few times. The gene calls are TRBV12-3 or TRBV12-4 and TRBJ1-2; the D is unclear. The V gene lost 3 bases and the J gene lost 1 base, with 9 bases spanning the gap. The CDR3 has 14 amino acids. DNA for the CDR3: TGTGCCAGCAGTTTCCAGGAAAGTAACTATGGCTACACCTTC. This translates into CASSFQESNYGYTF.

The chain couples TRBV5-1 to TRBJ2-7; possible D gene TRBD1, 6 bases. Germline V gene lookup returns CDR1 SGHRS and CDR2 YFSETQ. Trimming pared 4 bases from V and 5 bases from J, leaving 19 bases between. The CDR3 sequence is 15 residues long. CDR3 residues: CASSGGWRPPNEQYF. In DNA form, the CDR3 reads TGCGCCAGCAGCGGGGGCTGGCGGCCGCCTAACGAGCAGTACTTC.

This clonotype was detected only a few times. The J gene is TRBJ2-1, the V gene TRBV5-5; 11 bases match TRBD2. With 3 bases clipped from V and 0 bases from J, the junction kept 2 bases outside the gene matches. The CDR3 consists of 16 residues. Germline loops: CDR1 SGHKS, CDR2 YYEKEE (reference sequence). The chain's CDR3 is CASSYLAGGSYNEQFF. The CDR3 region has the DNA TGTGCCAGCAGCTACCTAGCGGGGGGCTCCTACAATGAGCAGTTCTTC.

The CDR3 sequence is CASLSGPGEFTDTQYF. Written as DNA, the CDR3 is TGTGCCAGCCTATCCGGCCCAGGCGAATTCACAGATACGCAGTATTTT. V is TRBV12-3 or TRBV12-4 and J is TRBJ2-3; D is unresolved. Trimming left V 8 bases short and J 2 bases short, with 20 bases between. This CDR3 is built from 16 residues.

The chain uses TRBV28 and TRBJ1-2; 8 bases are shared with TRBD1. J was trimmed by 6 bases and V by 3 bases; bases with no gene match: 15. The CDR3 sequence is 17 residues long. Germline V CDR1 and CDR2: MDHEN, SYDVKM. In DNA, the CDR3 is TGTGCCAGCAGTTTCGTGACAGGGGTCAGACTTGGGGATGGCTACACCTTC. Its translation is CASSFVTGVRLGDGYTF.